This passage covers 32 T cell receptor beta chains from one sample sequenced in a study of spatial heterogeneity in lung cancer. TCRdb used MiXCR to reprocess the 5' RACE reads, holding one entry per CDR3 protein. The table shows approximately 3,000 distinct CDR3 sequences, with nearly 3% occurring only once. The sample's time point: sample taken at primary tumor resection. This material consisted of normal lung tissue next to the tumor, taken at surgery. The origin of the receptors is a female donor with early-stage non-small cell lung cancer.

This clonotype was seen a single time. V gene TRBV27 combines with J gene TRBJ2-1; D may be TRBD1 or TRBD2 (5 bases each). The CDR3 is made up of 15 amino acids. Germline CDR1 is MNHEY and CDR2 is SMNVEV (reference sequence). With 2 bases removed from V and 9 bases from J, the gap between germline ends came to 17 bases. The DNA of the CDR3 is TGTGCCAGCAGTTTAATAGGGACGGAAATTTTTGAGCAGTTCTTC. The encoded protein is CASSLIGTEIFEQFF.

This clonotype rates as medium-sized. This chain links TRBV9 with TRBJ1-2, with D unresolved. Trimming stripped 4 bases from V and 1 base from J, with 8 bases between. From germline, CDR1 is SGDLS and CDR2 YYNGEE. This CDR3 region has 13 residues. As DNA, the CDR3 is TGTGCCAGCAGCAACACAATTAACTATGGCTACACCTTC. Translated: CASSNTINYGYTF.

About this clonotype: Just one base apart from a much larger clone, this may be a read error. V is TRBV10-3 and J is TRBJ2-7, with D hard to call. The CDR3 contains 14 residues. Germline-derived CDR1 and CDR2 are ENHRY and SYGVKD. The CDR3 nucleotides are TGTGTCATCAGTGAGACTGACACCGCCTACGAGCAGTACTTC. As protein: CVISETDTAYEQYF.

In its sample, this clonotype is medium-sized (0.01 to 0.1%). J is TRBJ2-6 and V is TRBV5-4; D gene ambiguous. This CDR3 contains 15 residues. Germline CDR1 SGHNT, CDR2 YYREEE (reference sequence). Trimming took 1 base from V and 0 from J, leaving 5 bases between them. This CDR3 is CASSLLSSGANVLTF. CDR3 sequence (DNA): TGTGCCAGCAGCTTGCTTAGCTCTGGGGCCAACGTCCTGACTTTC. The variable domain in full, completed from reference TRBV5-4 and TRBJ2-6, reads ETGVTQSPTHLIKTRGQQVTLRCSSQSGHNTVSWYQQALGQGPQFIFQYYREEENGRGNFPPRFSGLQFPNYSSELNVNALELDDSALYLCASSLLSSGANVLTFGAGSRLTVL.

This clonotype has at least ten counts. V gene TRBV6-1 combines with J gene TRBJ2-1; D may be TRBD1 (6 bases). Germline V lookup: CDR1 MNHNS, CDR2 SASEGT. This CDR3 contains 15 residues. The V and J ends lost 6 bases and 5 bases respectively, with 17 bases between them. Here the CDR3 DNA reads TGTGCCAGCAGCGCCCAGGAAGGGGGTCACAATGAGCAGTTCTTC. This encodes CASSAQEGGHNEQFF.

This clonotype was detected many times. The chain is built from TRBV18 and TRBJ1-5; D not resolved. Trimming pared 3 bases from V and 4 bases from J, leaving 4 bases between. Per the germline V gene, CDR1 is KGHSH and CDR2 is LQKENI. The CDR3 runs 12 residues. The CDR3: CASSPENQPQHF. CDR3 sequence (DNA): TGTGCCAGCTCACCCGAAAATCAGCCCCAGCATTTT.

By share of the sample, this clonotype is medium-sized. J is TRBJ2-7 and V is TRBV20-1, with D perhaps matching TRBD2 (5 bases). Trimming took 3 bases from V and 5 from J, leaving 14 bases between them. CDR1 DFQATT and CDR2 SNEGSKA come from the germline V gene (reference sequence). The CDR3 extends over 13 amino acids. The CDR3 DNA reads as TGCAGTGCTAGCCGGGGTACGTTTAACGAGCAGTACTTC. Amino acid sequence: CSASRGTFNEQYF.

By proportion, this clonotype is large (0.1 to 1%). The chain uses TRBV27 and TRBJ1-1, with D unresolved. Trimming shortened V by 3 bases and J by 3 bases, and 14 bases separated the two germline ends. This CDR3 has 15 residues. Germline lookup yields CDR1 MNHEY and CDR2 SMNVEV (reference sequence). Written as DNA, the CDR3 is TGTGCCAGCAGTTTCGGCCCCTTTCGGGACACTGAAGCTTTCTTT. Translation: CASSFGPFRDTEAFF.

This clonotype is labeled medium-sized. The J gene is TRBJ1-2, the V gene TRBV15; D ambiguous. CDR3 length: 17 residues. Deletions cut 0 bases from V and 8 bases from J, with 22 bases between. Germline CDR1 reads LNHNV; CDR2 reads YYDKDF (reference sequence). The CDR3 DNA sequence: TGTGCCACCAGCAGAGATGGGTCCCTCCGAACCTATGAGGGCTACACCTTC. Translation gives CATSRDGSLRTYEGYTF.

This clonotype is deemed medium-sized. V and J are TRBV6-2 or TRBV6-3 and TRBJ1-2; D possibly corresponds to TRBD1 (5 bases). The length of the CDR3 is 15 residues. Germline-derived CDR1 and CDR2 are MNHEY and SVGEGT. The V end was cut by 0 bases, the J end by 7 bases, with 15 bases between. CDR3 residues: CASSYSQVDGRGYTF. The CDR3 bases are TGTGCCAGCAGTTACTCACAGGTCGATGGCCGTGGCTACACCTTC.

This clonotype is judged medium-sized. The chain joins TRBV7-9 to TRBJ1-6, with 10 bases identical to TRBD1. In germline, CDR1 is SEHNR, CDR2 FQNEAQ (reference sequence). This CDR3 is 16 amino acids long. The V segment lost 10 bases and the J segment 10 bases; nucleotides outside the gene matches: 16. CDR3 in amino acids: CAINRDRGPEWSPLHF. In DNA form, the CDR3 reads TGTGCCATCAACCGGGACAGGGGACCGGAATGGTCACCCCTCCACTTT. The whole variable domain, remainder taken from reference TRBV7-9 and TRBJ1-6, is DTGVSQNPRHKITKRGQNVTFRCDPISEHNRLYWYRQTLGQGPEFLTYFQNEAQLEKSRLLSDRFSAERPKGSFSTLEIQRTEQGDSAMYLCAINRDRGPEWSPLHFGNGTRLTVT.

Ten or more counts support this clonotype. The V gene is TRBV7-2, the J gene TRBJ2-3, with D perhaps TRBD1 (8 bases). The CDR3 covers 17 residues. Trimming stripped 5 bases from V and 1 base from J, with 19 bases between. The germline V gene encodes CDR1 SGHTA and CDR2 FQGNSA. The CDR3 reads CASSPRGLAEGTDTQYF. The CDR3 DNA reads TGTGCCAGCAGCCCCAGGGGGCTAGCGGAGGGCACAGATACGCAGTATTTT.

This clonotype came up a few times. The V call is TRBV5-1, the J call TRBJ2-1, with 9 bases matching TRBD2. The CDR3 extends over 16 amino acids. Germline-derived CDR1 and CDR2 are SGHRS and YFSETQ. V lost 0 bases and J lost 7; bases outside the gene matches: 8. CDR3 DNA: TGCGCCAGCAGCTTGGCGGGACTAGCAATGAGAAATGAGCAGTTCTTC. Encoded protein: CASSLAGLAMRNEQFF.

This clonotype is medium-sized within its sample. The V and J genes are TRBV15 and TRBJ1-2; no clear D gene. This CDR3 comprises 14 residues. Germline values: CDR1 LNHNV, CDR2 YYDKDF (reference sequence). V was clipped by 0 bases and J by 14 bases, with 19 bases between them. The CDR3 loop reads CATSRDREGRGVTF. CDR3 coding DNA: TGTGCCACCAGCAGAGATCGGGAAGGACGGGGTGTGACCTTC.

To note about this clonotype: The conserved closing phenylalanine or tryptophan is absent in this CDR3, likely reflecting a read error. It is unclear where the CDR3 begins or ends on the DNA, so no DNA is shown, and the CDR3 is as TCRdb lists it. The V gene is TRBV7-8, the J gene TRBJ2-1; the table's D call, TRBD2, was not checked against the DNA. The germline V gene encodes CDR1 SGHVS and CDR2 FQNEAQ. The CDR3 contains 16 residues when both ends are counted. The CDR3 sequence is CESREGNRGGGREQGG.

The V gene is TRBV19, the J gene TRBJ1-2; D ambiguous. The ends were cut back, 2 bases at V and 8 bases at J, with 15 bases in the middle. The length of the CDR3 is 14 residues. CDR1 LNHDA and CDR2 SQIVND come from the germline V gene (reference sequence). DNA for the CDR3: TGTGCCAGTAGTATATTGGCAGGCCAAGGGGGCTACACCTTC. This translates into CASSILAGQGGYTF.

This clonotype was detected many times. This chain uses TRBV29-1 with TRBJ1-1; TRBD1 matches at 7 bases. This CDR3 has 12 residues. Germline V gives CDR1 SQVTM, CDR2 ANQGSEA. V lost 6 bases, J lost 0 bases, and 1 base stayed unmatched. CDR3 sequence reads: CSVGGLNTEAFF. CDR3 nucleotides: TGCAGCGTAGGGGGCCTGAACACTGAAGCTTTCTTT. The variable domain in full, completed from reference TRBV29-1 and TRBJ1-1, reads SAVISQKPSRDICQRGTSLTIQCQVDSQVTMMFWYRQQPGQSLTLIATANQGSEATYESGFVIDKFPISRPNLTFSTLTVSNMSPEDSSIYLCSVGGLNTEAFFGQGTRLTVV.

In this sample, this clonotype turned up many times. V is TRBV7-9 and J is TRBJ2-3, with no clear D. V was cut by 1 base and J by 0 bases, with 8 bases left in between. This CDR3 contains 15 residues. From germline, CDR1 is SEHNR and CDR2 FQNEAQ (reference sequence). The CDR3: CASSLGSTSTDTQYF. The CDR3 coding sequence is TGTGCCAGCAGCTTAGGGTCAACTAGCACAGATACGCAGTATTTT.

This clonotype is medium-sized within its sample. The CDR3 spells CSAARTGGTNTEAFF. The DNA for the CDR3 is TGCAGTGCAGCCAGGACAGGGGGCACGAACACTGAAGCTTTCTTT. The chain recombines TRBV20-1 with TRBJ1-1; 11 bases match TRBD1. The germline V gene has CDR1 DFQATT and CDR2 SNEGSKA (reference sequence). Trimming took 6 bases from V and 1 from J; bases not matched to a gene: 7. CDR3 length: 15 amino acids.

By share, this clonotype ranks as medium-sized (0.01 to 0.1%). The CDR3 protein is CSGFLDRGGDTQYF. DNA of the CDR3: TGCAGCGGTTTTTTGGACAGGGGAGGCGATACGCAGTATTTT. The chain uses TRBV29-1 and TRBJ2-3; 9 positions match TRBD1. Germline CDR1 SQVTM, CDR2 ANQGSEA. The CDR3 consists of 14 residues. The junction had 11 bases not matched to a gene; V was cut back by 7 bases and J by 6 bases.

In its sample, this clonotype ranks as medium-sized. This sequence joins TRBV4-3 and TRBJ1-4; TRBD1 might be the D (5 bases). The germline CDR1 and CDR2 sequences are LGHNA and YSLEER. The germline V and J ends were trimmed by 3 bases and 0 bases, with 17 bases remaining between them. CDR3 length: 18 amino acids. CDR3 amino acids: CASSQDGLVTATNEKLFF. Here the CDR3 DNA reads TGCGCCAGCAGCCAGGACGGACTAGTGACAGCAACTAATGAAAAACTGTTTTTT.

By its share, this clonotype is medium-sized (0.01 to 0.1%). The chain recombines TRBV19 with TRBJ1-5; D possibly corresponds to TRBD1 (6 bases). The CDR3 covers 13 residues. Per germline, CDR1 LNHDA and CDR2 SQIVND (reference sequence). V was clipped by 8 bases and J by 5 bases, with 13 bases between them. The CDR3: CASDGGGDQPQHF. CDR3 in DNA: TGTGCCAGTGATGGGGGCGGGGATCAGCCCCAGCATTTT. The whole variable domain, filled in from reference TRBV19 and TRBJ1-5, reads DGGITQSPKYLFRKEGQNVTLSCEQNLNHDAMYWYRQDPGQGLRLIYYSQIVNDFQKGDIAEGYSVSREKKESFPLTVTSAQKNPTAFYLCASDGGGDQPQHFGDGTRLSIL.

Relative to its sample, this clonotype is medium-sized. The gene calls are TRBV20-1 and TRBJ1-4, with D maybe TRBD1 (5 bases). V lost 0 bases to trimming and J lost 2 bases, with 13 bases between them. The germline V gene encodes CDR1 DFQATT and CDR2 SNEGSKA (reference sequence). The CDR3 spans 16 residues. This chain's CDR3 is CSARDGADTTNEKLFF. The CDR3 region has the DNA TGCAGTGCTAGAGATGGGGCTGACACCACTAATGAAAAACTGTTTTTT.

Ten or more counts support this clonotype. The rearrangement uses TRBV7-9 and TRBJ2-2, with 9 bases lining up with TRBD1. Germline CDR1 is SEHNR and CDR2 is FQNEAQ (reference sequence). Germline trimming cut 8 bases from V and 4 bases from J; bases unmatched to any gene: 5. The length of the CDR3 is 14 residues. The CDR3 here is CASFGQGFTGELFF. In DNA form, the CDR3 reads TGTGCCAGCTTCGGACAGGGGTTCACCGGGGAGCTGTTTTTT.

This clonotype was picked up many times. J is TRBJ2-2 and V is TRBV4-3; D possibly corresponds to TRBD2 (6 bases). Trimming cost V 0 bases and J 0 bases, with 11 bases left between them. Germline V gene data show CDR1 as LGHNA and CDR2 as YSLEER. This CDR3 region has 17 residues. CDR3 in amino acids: CASSQDSPGANTGELFF. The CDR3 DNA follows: TGCGCCAGCAGCCAAGATTCTCCGGGGGCGAACACCGGGGAGCTGTTTTTT.

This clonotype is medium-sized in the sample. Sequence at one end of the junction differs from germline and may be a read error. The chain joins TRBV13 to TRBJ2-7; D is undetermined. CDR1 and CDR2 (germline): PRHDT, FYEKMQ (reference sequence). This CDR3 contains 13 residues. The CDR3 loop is CASSLGRLRPITF. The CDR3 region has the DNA TGTGCCAGCAGCTTAGGAAGACTCAGGCCCATCACGTTC.

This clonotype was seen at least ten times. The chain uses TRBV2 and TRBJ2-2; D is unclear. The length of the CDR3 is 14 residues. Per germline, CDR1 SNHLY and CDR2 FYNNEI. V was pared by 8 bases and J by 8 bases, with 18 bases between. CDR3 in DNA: TGTGCCAGCCTGCGAGACCTTGGGGTAGGGGAGCTGTTTTTT. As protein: CASLRDLGVGELFF.

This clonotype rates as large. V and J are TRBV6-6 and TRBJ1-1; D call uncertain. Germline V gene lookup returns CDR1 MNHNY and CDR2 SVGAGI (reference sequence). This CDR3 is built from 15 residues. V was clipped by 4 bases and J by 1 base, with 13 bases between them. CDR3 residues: CASSSTDSGNTEAFF. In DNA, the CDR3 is TGTGCCAGCAGTTCCACGGACTCCGGGAACACTGAAGCTTTCTTT.

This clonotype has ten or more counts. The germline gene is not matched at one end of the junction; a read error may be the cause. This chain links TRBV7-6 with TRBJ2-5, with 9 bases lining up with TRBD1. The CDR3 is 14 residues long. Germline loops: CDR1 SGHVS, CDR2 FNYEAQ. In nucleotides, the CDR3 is TGTGCTAGCAGCTTTAGGACAGGGGAGGCGACCCAGTACTTC. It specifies CASSFRTGEATQYF.

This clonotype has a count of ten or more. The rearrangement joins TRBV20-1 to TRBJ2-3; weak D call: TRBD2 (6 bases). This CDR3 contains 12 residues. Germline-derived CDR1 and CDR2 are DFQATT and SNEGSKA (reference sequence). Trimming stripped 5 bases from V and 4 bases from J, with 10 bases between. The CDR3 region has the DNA TGCAGTGCTGGCGGAGGGGCAGATACGCAGTATTTT. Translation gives CSAGGGADTQYF.

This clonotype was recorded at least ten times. This chain's CDR3 is CASSQAGGDRLDEQFF. The CDR3 DNA reads TGCGCCAGCAGCCAAGCCGGGGGGGATCGTCTCGATGAGCAGTTCTTC. V gene TRBV4-3 combines with J gene TRBJ2-1; 8 nucleotides match TRBD2. V gave up 1 base and J gave up 8 bases; unmatched junction bases: 10. This CDR3 spans 16 amino acids. Germline assignment: CDR1 LGHNA and CDR2 YSLEER.

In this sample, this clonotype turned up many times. The CDR3 region has the DNA TGCAGCGTTGAGACGGCAGGGGGGTACAATGAGCAGTTCTTC. Translation gives CSVETAGGYNEQFF. The chain has TRBV29-1 and TRBJ2-1, with a tentative D call TRBD1 (7 bases). There are 14 residues in the CDR3. V lost 3 bases to trimming and J lost 4 bases, with 13 bases between them. Germline CDR1 SQVTM, CDR2 ANQGSEA.